The entry below describes one T cell receptor beta chain. Its antigen specificity is not known. Base quality data are lacking; no much larger clone is found one base away. Its CDR3 holds 14 amino acids, cysteine through phenylalanine. Left in the record is the CDR3 DNA by itself, 42 bases read in frame from the first base. The trim is 5 bases for V and 7 bases for J, with a gap of 14 bases between the germline ends. Per the germline V gene, SGHVS is the CDR1 and FQNEAQ is the CDR2. The data are from a study of CD8+ T cells in alopecia areata (dated by TCRdb to between 2018 and 2020). Concerning the study at large: Treated patients were enrolled in an open-label pilot trial of oral tofacitinib at 5 to 10 mg twice daily for moderate-to-severe alopecia areata. In both human patients and the C3H/HeJ mouse model, the study applied high-throughput TCRbeta sequencing to look at T cell clonal expansion in alopecia areata. In treated patients, disease severity was measured using the SALT score, which gives the percentage of scalp surface area affected. TCRbeta CDR3 regions were amplified by immunoSEQ multiplex PCR using 35 Vbeta forward and 13 Jbeta reverse primers. On the human side, TCRbeta sequencing was run on scalp tissue and on sorted CD4+ and CD8+ peripheral blood T cells from healthy controls and from alopecia areata patients with either patchy or totalis/universalis disease. Clonality in the scalp was compared among normal scalp (n=4), patchy alopecia areata scalp (n=8), and alopecia totalis/universalis scalp (n=8). Tofacitinib was given for 6 to 18 months, followed by 6 months of follow-up off drug to assess delayed response and recurrence. RNA was obtained with the PAXgene miRNA kit for fixed scalp, the miRNeasy kit for PBMCs, and the RNeasy kit for mouse skin. Biopsies were taken from tofacitinib-treated patients at baseline and at 4 and 24 weeks of treatment, and a later scalp biopsy was taken in several of the tofacitinib-treated patients. The investigation overall reported the following: Because the treated cohort was small and had just a single nonresponder, larger studies are needed to establish links between baseline CD8+ expansion and response. With tofacitinib, both scalp clonality and the number of expanded CD8+ clones among the top 100 scalp clones went down significantly. Shared TCR sequences between patients were less evident than in mice, which may be partly attributable to HLA diversity in the patient population. During tofacitinib treatment, many expanded lesional clones stuck around in both scalp and blood, and this persistence may partly explain why relapse happens after treatment is stopped. Unlike mouse skin, where gammadelta T cells dominate, normal human skin contains resident alphabeta T cells that get sequenced too, which complicates analysis of the scalp TCR repertoire. Compared with normal scalp, lesional scalp, particularly in alopecia totalis/universalis, had higher clonality and more expanded CD8+ clones, which suggests antigenic drive.

The receptor library was made with the immunoSEQ multiplex PCR assay. For TCR sequencing, RNA was extracted from every sample and reverse transcribed into cDNA to serve as template. First-strand cDNA was synthesized with SuperScript III using a 2:1 mix of oligo-dT and random hexamers. A synthetic immune receptor repertoire was used to gauge amplification bias, and whatever bias remained was removed computationally. Turning to the authors' computational methods: After raw reads were preprocessed to remove errors, the CDR3 was defined following IMGT conventions as running from the conserved cysteine to phenylalanine. Clonality was computed by normalizing Shannon entropy by log2 of the number of productive unique TCRs and subtracting the result from 1. CD4 or CD8 identity of scalp clones was inferred by cross-referencing scalp TCRbeta sequences with sorted blood CD4 and CD8 repertoires. The immuneACCESS repertoire file appears here via TCRdb, limited to in-frame rearrangements. These files lack a portion of the clones; in checked studies, under half of the deficit traces to unresolved V genes, and the cause of the others is not known. V and J calls and clone size are given by that table; D and trimming were obtained from the DNA. This sample lists some 150,000 clones; roughly four fifths were detected once. The ten largest clonotypes hold roughly 25% of the sample.

What the time point label conveys for this sample: roughly 27 days on oral tofacitinib. Interpreted using the paper, the treatment or condition label stands for: oral pan-JAK inhibitor, 5-10 mg twice daily. Lesional scalp punch biopsies and peripheral blood were collected from alopecia areata patients. PBMCs were separated by density centrifugation and stained for CD3, CD4 and CD8, after which CD4+ and CD8+ T cells were sorted on a FACSAria. Recombination connected TRBV7-8 to TRBJ2-2; TRBD1 is perhaps the D gene, given 6 matching bases. Sequencing was performed on CD8+ T cells sorted from blood, taken at week 4, from a patient treated with tofacitinib. This clonotype was sampled from a human donor with alopecia areata. The base sequence is TGTGCCAGCAGCCGGAGAACAGGGTTCGGGGAGCTGTTTTTT. This sequence encodes CASSRRTGFGELFF.